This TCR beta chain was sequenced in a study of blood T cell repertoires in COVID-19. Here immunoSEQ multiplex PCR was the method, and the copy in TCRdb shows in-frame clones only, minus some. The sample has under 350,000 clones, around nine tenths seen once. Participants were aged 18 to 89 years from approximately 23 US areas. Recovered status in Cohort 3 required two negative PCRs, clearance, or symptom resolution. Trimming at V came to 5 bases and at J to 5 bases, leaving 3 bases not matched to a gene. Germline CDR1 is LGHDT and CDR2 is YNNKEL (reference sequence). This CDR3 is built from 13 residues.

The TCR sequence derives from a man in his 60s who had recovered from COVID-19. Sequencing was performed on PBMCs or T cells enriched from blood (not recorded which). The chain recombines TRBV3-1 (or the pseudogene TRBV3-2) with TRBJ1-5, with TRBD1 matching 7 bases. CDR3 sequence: CASSSGQYQPQHF. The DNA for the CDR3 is TGTGCCAGCAGCTCGGGACAGTATCAGCCCCAGCATTTT.